The 6 T cell receptor beta chains presented below share a single source sample, sequenced in a study of shared clonotypes between healthy human individuals. Assay: immunoSEQ multiplex PCR; the TCRdb copy retains only in-frame clones and omits some. The data contain about 2.3 million clones, 85% to 95% of them singletons. The sequencing input was naive CD4+ T cells from PBMCs. Sample subset: CD45RA+ positively selected. The receptors come from a man between 18 and 29 years old in good health. Some clones in this sample may be carry-over from other donors' samples.

The chain combines TRBV14 with TRBJ2-1; D is undetermined. Trimming left V 3 bases short and J 12 bases short, with 18 bases between. Germline CDR1 and CDR2: SGHDN and FVKESK. This CDR3 is 14 amino acids long. The chain's CDR3 is CASSQPSLGSGQFF. Here the CDR3 DNA reads TGTGCCAGCAGCCAGCCCTCCCTTGGTTCTGGGCAGTTCTTC.

The chain is built from TRBV10-1 and TRBJ2-2; TRBD1 might be the D (6 bases). V was trimmed by 5 bases and J by 1 base, leaving 8 bases between them. CDR3 length equals 14 residues. CDR1 WNHNN and CDR2 SYGVQD come from the germline V gene (reference sequence). CDR3 protein: CASSWGQNTGELFF. In nucleotides, the CDR3 is TGCGCCAGCAGTTGGGGACAGAACACCGGGGAGCTGTTTTTT.

V gene TRBV7-2 combines with J gene TRBJ2-3; D gene ambiguous. The germline V gene has CDR1 SGHTA and CDR2 FQGNSA. The V gene lost 1 base and the J gene lost 6 bases, with 14 bases spanning the gap. CDR3 length equals 15 residues. The CDR3 reads CASSLVVTTWDTQYF. For the CDR3, the DNA is TGTGCCAGCAGCTTAGTTGTGACAACCTGGGATACGCAGTATTTT. The full variable domain, its missing parts supplied by reference TRBV7-2 and TRBJ2-3, is GAGVSQSPSNKVTEKGKDVELRCDPISGHTALYWYRQSLGQGLEFLIYFQGNSAPDKSGLPSDRFSAERTGGSVSTLTIQRTQQEDSAVYLCASSLVVTTWDTQYFGPGTRLTVL.

Notes on this clone: The same CDR3 also results from other DNA sequences found in this sample. For the CDR3, the DNA is TGCGCCAGCAGCTTGGACAGAGGGGCCTACAATGAGCAGTTCTTC. Translation: CASSLDRGAYNEQFF. This sequence joins TRBV5-1 and TRBJ2-1; the D call may be TRBD1 or TRBD2 (5 bases each). Germline V CDR1 and CDR2: SGHRS, YFSETQ. The CDR3 sequence is 15 residues long. Trimming took 0 bases from V and 2 from J, leaving 9 bases between them.

The J gene is TRBJ1-3, the V gene TRBV4-3, with a possible D match to TRBD1 (5 bases). V gave up 4 bases and J gave up 0 bases, with 16 bases separating them. The CDR3 runs 17 residues. Germline CDR1 LGHNA, CDR2 YSLEER. CDR3 nucleotides: TGCGCCAGCAGCCTCCGTTCAGGGCGGTACTCTGGAAACACCATATATTTT. Translation gives CASSLRSGRYSGNTIYF.

This clone was seen a single time. Other DNA sequences in this specimen translate into the identical CDR3. The chain employs TRBV18 and TRBJ2-5; TRBD1 matches at 8 bases. CDR1 is KGHSH, CDR2 LQKENI, per germline. The CDR3 runs 15 residues. J gave up 0 bases and V 3 bases, and 3 bases lay outside the gene matches. The CDR3 is CASSPPGGYQETQYF. CDR3 bases: TGTGCCAGCTCACCGCCAGGGGGCTACCAAGAGACCCAGTACTTC.